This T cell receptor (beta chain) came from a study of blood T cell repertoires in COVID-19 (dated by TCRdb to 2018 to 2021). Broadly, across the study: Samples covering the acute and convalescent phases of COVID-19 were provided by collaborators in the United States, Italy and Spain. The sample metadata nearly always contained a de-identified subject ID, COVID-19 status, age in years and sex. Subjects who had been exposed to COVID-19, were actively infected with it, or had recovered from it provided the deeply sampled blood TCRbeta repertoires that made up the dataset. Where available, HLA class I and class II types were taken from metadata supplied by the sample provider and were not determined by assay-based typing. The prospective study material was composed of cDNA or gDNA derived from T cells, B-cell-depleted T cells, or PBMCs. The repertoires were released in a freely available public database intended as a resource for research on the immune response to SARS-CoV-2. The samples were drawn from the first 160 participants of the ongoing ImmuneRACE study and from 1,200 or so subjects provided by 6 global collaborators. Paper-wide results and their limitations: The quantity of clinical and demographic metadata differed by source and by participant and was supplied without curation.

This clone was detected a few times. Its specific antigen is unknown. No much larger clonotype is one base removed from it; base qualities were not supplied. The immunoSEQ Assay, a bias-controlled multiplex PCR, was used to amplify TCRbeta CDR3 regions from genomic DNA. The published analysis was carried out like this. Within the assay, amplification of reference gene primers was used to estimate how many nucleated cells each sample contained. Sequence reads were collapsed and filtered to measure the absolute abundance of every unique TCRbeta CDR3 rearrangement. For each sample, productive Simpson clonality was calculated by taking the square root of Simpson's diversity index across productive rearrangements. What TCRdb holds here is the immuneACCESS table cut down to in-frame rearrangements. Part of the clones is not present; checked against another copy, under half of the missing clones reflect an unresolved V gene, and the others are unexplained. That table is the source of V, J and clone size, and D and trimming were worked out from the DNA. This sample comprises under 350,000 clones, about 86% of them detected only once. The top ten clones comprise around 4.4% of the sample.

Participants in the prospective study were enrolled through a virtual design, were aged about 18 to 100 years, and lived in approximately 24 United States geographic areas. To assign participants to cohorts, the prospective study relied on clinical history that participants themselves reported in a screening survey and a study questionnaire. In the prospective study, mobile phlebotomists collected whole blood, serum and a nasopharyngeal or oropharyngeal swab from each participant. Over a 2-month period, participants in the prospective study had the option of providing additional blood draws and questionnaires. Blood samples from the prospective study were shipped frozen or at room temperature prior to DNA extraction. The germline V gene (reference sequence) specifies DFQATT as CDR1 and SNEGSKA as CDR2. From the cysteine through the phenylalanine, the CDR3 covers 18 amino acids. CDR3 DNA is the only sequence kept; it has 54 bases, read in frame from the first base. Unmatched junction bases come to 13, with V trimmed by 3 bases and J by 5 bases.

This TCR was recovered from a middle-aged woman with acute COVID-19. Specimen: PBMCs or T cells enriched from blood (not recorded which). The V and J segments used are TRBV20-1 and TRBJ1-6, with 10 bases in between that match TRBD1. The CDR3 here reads CSASHLSGQGYDNSPLHF. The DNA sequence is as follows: TGCAGTGCTAGTCACTTATCGGGACAGGGGTACGATAATTCACCCCTCCACTTT.